This T cell receptor beta chain was sequenced in a study of Graves' ophthalmopathy and Graves' hyperthyroidism (dated by TCRdb to 2016 to 2019). About the investigation overall: Hyperthyroidism was defined as stable when no progression to ophthalmopathy occurred within 18 months of follow-up. The study used signatures of the TCR beta repertoire to tell Graves' ophthalmopathy apart from Graves' hyperthyroidism and to predict which patients would progress to ophthalmopathy. In total, under 150 blood samples were TCR-sequenced: 40 to 45 ophthalmopathy, under 80 hyperthyroidism and about 17 hyperthyroidism-to-ophthalmopathy patients. A discovery set of 100 patients (43 ophthalmopathy, about 55 stable hyperthyroidism) was enrolled to explore V-J signatures distinguishing ophthalmopathy from hyperthyroidism. An independent validation cohort comprised fewer than 20 hyperthyroidism patients and 15 to 17 patients who later progressed from hyperthyroidism to ophthalmopathy. In over 5 hyperthyroidism patients, the T-cell repertoire of thyroid tissue was compared with the T-cell repertoire of blood. Once sampling was done, hyperthyroidism patients were given methimazole at a starting dose of 30 mg daily, while ophthalmopathy patients were given high-dose intravenous methylprednisolone.

On the study overall, not on this receptor specifically: No statistical method was used to set the sample size in advance, and the investigators knew which group each participant was assigned to. In validation, the model predicted ophthalmopathy progression with about 71% sensitivity and approximately 78% specificity; 12 predicted patients were CT-confirmed with GO in a median of roughly 6.8 months. In cross-validation, the 13-signature model distinguished ophthalmopathy from stable hyperthyroidism with about 90% sensitivity and almost 83% specificity, and in the test set the corresponding values were approximately 80% and 75%. Most expanded thyroid clonotypes with frequency above 0.001 were also detected in blood, suggesting blood repertoires may reflect the thyroid immune response.

The CDR3 contains 15 residues, cysteine and phenylalanine counted. Kept here is only the CDR3 DNA, which spans 45 bases and is read in frame from base 1. From a lookup of the germline V gene (reference sequence), CDR1 and CDR2 are SEHNR and FQNEAQ. V is pared back by 5 bases and J by 5 bases, with 18 bases lying between the germline termini. For repertoire sequencing, TCR beta CDR3 regions were amplified from RNA transcripts. A first-round RT-PCR used HTBI primers with the Qiagen OneStep RT-PCR kit, followed by a second-round multiplex PCR, size selection and purification. Libraries were sequenced paired-end with 100 bp reads on an Illumina HiSeq2000. The paper's processing steps were these. Reads were processed with SOAPnuke, discarding reads with adapters, uncalled bases, mean Phred below 15, or no exact constant-primer or identifier match. COPE v1.2.5 was used to merge the high-quality paired reads. Clonotypes were defined as unique nucleotide sequences and were aligned to IMGT TRB V, D and J references using MiTCR v1.1. The analysis was limited to V-J combinations with a frequency above 0.0001, which together covered 99.2% of repertoires. A TCR clonal expansion and chaos score per V-J combination was defined as the ratio of F50 clonal expansion to chaos observed in the TCRdist matrix. Welch's t-statistics and random forest were used to reduce the features to 10 to 15 V-J combinations, which were then used as input to a naive Bayes classifier. Thyroid-blood repertoire similarity was quantified with the Morisita-Horn index. The raw public reads went through TCRdb reprocessing: fastp at Q25, MiXCR clone calling, in-frame beta chains kept. Duplicate CDR3 protein sequences are folded into a single record with the most common DNA and genes. The V and J calls and clone size are TCRdb's, not the authors'. Recorded for this sample are about 550,000 distinct CDR3 sequences; about 40% of them occurred a single time. Together, the top ten hold about 4.1% of the sample.

Worth noting for this clonotype: The antigen this receptor binds is unknown. No quality values exist for individual bases; no much larger clone is one base distant.

Patients with hyperthyroidism were aged 18 to 65 years, had been newly diagnosed, and had a disease duration of less than 2 months. Patients were excluded if they had other autoimmune diseases, uncontrolled infections, pregnancy or lactation. Diagnosis relied on clinical symptoms, serum thyroxine, TRAb, thyroid ultrasound and orbital computed tomography. Total RNA was extracted with Trizol reagent and quality-checked on an Agilent 2100 Bioanalyzer. The sample taken for sequencing was peripheral blood or thyroid tissue (not recorded which). Rearrangement joined TRBV7-9 to TRBJ2-5, and TRBD1 may be the D gene, going by 5 matching bases. The source of this sequence is an adult man with Graves' hyperthyroidism. The CDR3: CASSLRSGWYETQYF. The DNA is TGTGCCAGCAGCCTAAGATCAGGGTGGTACGAGACCCAGTACTTC.